This T cell receptor beta chain was recovered during a study of shared clonotypes between healthy human individuals. Trimming cost V 7 bases and J 0 bases, with 17 bases left between them. Germline CDR1 reads SEHNR; CDR2 reads FQNEAQ (reference sequence). CDR3 length: 16 residues. Comment on this clone: Its target is not known.

The DNA input per sorted-subset replicate PCR was 150 to 200 ng, corresponding to 32,000 or so T cell genomes. Some clones are missing from TCRdb's copy, which holds only in-frame ones; the method was immunoSEQ multiplex PCR. This table holds hundreds of thousands of clones, 97% found once. The investigators split CD4+ cells into a CD45RA+ naive subset and a CD45RA-negative memory subset. Findings and caveats of the study: Depth was large, yet rarefaction showed that sorted-subset sequencing was incomplete.

The receptor's source is a woman younger than 45 in good health. The sequenced sample was naive CD4+ T cells sorted from blood. As to subset: CD45RA+ positively selected. V gene TRBV7-9 combines with J gene TRBJ2-3; a possible D gene is TRBD2 (5 bases). The CDR3 DNA reads as TGTGCCAGCACCCCCCTTGCCGGACTCAGCACAGATACGCAGTATTTT. This sequence encodes CASTPLAGLSTDTQYF.